Presented here are 10 T cell receptor beta chains from one specimen sequenced in a study of blood T cell repertoires in COVID-19. Assay: immunoSEQ multiplex PCR; the TCRdb copy retains only in-frame clones and omits some. The sample records roughly 66,000 clones, 91% being singletons. The sample comprised peripheral blood. All receptors come from a human donor in a cohort sampled during active COVID-19.

The chain links TRBV29-1 to TRBJ1-2; D gene uncertain. Trimming took 3 bases from V and 8 from J, leaving 13 bases between them. Germline V gene data show CDR1 as SQVTM and CDR2 as ANQGSEA. This CDR3 comprises 12 residues. The CDR3, as DNA: TGCAGCGTTGAGTACCTCAGTCAAGGCTACACCTTC. Translated, it gives CSVEYLSQGYTF.

The rearrangement joins TRBV5-8 to TRBJ1-4, with 9 nucleotides matching TRBD1. Germline V lookup: CDR1 SGHTS, CDR2 YDEGEE. The CDR3 has 16 amino acids. Losses at the gene ends were 6 bases for V and 3 bases for J; bases not matched to a gene: 9. CDR3 DNA sequence: TGTGCCAGCACGGGAGACAGGGGGTTCTCTAATGAAAAACTGTTTTTT. Encoded protein: CASTGDRGFSNEKLFF. The variable domain in full, with the rest retrieved from reference TRBV5-8 and TRBJ1-4, is EAGVTQSPTHLIKTRGQQATLRCSPISGHTSVYWYQQALGLGLQFLLWYDEGEERNRGNFPPRFSGRQFPNYSSELNVNALELEDSALYLCASTGDRGFSNEKLFFGSGTQLSVL.

The chain couples TRBV27 to TRBJ2-7, with 7 bases identical to TRBD2. The germline V gene encodes CDR1 MNHEY and CDR2 SMNVEV (reference sequence). The CDR3 contains 16 residues. Trimming took 0 bases from V and 4 from J; bases not matched to a gene: 9. The DNA of the CDR3 is TGTGCCAGCAGTTTATCAGCAGGGTGGGGAGGGTACGAGCAGTACTTC. Its protein is CASSLSAGWGGYEQYF.

V is TRBV30 and J is TRBJ1-2; the D is unclear. The V gene's germline CDR1 is GTSNPN and CDR2 SVGIG (reference sequence). V lost 3 bases and J lost 5, with 19 bases in between. The CDR3 runs 15 residues. The CDR3 nucleotides read TGTGCCTGGAGCCACCGGGAGTCTCCATGGTATGGCTACACCTTC. Translated, it gives CAWSHRESPWYGYTF.

The J gene is TRBJ1-1, the V gene TRBV29-1; D gene unclear. CDR3 length equals 12 residues. Trimming left V 6 bases short and J 9 bases short, with 17 bases between. Germline V gives CDR1 SQVTM, CDR2 ANQGSEA. CDR3 bases: TGCAGCGTCGAAATTTTTGAAAGCCAAGCTTTCTTT. It codes for CSVEIFESQAFF.

The chain is built from TRBV2 and TRBJ1-4; D perhaps matches TRBD1 (5 bases). The germline V gene has CDR1 SNHLY and CDR2 FYNNEI. The CDR3 loop spans 14 amino acids. Trimming shortened V by 2 bases and J by 8 bases, and 12 bases separated the two germline ends. CDR3 DNA sequence: TGTGCCAGCAGTGAATCGTCGGGGGAAGAAAAACTGTTTTTT. It codes for CASSESSGEEKLFF.

This chain uses TRBV9 with TRBJ2-1; TRBD1 aligns across 9 bases. The CDR3 is 15 residues long. V was clipped by 0 bases and J by 3 bases; unmatched bases: 1. Germline CDR1 SGDLS, CDR2 YYNGEE. This CDR3 is CASSVEDRGYNEQFF. DNA for the CDR3: TGTGCCAGCAGCGTAGAGGACAGGGGCTACAATGAGCAGTTCTTC.

The genes are TRBV19 and TRBJ1-5, with TRBD1 as a possible D gene (5 bases). Germline V gene sequence: CDR1 LNHDA, CDR2 SQIVND (reference sequence). The germline V and J ends were trimmed by 3 bases and 2 bases, with 14 bases remaining between them. This CDR3 spans 16 amino acids. This CDR3 is CASSMGRASGNQPQHF. For the CDR3, the DNA is TGTGCCAGTAGTATGGGCAGGGCTTCGGGCAATCAGCCCCAGCATTTT.

V and J are TRBV3-1 (or the pseudogene TRBV3-2) and TRBJ2-4; 9 bases line up with TRBD2. V was pared by 1 base and J by 4 bases, with 14 bases of the junction left unmatched. The CDR3 runs to 19 residues. Per the germline V gene, CDR1 is LGHDT and CDR2 is YNNKEL (reference sequence). The CDR3 reads CASSQGSAGAGGHKNIQYF. CDR3 sequence (DNA): TGTGCCAGCAGCCAAGGCTCGGCAGGAGCGGGGGGCCATAAAAACATTCAGTACTTC.

CDR3 in amino acids: CASSRTSGYNEQFF. CDR3 DNA: TGTGCCAGCAGCCGGACTAGCGGGTACAATGAGCAGTTCTTC. This chain links TRBV11-2 with TRBJ2-1, with 11 bases aligning to TRBD2. J lost 4 bases, V lost 5 bases, and 1 base had no gene match. CDR1 is SGHAT, CDR2 FQNNGV, per germline. The CDR3 totals 14 residues.